The next 3 T cell receptor beta chains were all read from a single sample in a study of OX40 agonist ivuxolimab in advanced cancers. Clones were sequenced by immunoSEQ multiplex PCR, and TCRdb holds only the in-frame ones, with some missing. Among around 100,000 clones listed, under 95% were seen once. Specimen: CD4+ or CD8+ T cells sorted from blood, collected in a trial of the OX40 agonist ivuxolimab. The source of these receptors is an adult with an advanced solid tumor such as melanoma, head and neck, liver or kidney cancer.

The chain links TRBV25-1 to TRBJ2-7, with 11 bases fitting TRBD2. The CDR3 consists of 14 residues. V was clipped by 6 bases and J by 7 bases; unmatched bases: 8. Germline CDR1 is MGHDK and CDR2 is SYGVNS. DNA of the CDR3: TGTGCCAGCAGGACACTAGCGGGAGATCAAGAGCAGTACTTC. It codes for CASRTLAGDQEQYF.

The rearrangement links TRBV19 to TRBJ2-2; no definite D call. The CDR3 sequence is 13 residues long. Germline values: CDR1 LNHDA, CDR2 SQIVND (reference sequence). Trimming shortened V by 3 bases and J by 6 bases, and 8 bases separated the two germline ends. The CDR3 nucleotides read TGTGCCAGTAGTATCGGTGATCCCGGGGAGCTGTTTTTT. Translation: CASSIGDPGELFF.

The chain uses TRBV6-4 and TRBJ2-5; D perhaps matches TRBD2 (6 bases). The length of the CDR3 is 14 residues. V was shortened by 10 bases and J by 7 bases, with 22 bases between the two germline ends. Germline V gene sequence: CDR1 MRHNA, CDR2 SNTAGT. As DNA, the CDR3 is TGTGCCACCGCGGCGGGGCCCCCGTTCGGGACCCAGTACTTC. As protein: CATAAGPPFGTQYF.